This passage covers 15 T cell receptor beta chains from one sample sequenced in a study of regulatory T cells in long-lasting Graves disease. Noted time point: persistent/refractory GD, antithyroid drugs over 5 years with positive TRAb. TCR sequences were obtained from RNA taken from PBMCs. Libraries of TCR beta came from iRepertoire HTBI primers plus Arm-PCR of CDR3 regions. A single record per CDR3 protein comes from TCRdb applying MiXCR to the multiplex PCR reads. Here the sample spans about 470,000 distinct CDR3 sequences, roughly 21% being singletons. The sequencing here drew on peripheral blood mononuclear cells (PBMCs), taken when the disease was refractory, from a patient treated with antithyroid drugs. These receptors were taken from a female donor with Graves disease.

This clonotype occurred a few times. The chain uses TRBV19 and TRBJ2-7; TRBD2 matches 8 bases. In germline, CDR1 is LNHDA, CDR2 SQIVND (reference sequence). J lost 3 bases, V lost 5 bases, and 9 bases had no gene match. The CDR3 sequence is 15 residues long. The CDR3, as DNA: TGTGCCAGTAGTGATATTGGAGCGGGAGTCTACGAGCAGTACTTC. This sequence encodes CASSDIGAGVYEQYF.

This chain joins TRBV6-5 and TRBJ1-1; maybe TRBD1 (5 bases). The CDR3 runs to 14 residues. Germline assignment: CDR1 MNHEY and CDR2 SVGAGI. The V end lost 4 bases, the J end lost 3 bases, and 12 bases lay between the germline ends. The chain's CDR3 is CASSSVGVHTEAFF. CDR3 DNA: TGTGCCAGCAGTTCGGTGGGGGTTCACACTGAAGCTTTCTTT.

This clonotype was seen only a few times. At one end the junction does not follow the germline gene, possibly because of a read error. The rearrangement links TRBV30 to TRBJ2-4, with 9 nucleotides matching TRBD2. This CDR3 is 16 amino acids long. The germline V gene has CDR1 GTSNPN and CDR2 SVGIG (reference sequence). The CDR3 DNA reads TGCAGGAGTAGAAGCGGGGGGACTCCGAAAAAAAACATTCAGTACTTC. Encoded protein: CRSRSGGTPKKNIQYF.

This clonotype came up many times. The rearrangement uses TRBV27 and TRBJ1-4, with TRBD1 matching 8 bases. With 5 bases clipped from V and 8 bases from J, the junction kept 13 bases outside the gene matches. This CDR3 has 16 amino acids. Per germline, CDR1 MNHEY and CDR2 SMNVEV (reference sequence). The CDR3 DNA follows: TGTGCCAGCAGTCCCGGGAGCCAGGGGGCTCGGGAAAAACTGTTTTTT. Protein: CASSPGSQGAREKLFF.

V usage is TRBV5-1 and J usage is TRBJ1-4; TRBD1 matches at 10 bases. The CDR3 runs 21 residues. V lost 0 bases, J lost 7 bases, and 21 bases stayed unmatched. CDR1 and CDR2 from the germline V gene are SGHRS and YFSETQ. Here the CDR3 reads CASSLGETVRTGGSISEKLFF. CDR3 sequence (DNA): TGCGCCAGCAGCTTGGGGGAGACGGTTCGGACAGGGGGTTCAATTAGTGAAAAACTGTTTTTT. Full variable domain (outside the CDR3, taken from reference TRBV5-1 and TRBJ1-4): KAGVTQTPRYLIKTRGQQVTLSCSPISGHRSVSWYQQTPGQGLQFLFEYFSETQRNKGNFPGRFSGRQFSNSRSEMNVSTLELGDSALYLCASSLGETVRTGGSISEKLFFGSGTQLSVL.

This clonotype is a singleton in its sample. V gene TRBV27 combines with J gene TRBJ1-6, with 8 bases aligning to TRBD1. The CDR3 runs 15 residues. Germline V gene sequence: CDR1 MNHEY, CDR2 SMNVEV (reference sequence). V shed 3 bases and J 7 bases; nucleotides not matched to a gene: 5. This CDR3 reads CASSFPDRDNSPLHF. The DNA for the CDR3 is TGTGCCAGCAGTTTCCCGGACAGGGACAATTCACCCCTCCACTTT.

Here the CDR3 DNA reads TGTGCCAGCAGTACCCTAGCGGGGGGCACCGGGGAGCTGTTTTTT. Translation gives CASSTLAGGTGELFF. This sequence joins TRBV27 and TRBJ2-2; 11 nucleotides match TRBD2. J was trimmed by 4 bases and V by 5 bases; bases with no gene match: 3. The germline V gene encodes CDR1 MNHEY and CDR2 SMNVEV (reference sequence). The CDR3 spans 15 residues.

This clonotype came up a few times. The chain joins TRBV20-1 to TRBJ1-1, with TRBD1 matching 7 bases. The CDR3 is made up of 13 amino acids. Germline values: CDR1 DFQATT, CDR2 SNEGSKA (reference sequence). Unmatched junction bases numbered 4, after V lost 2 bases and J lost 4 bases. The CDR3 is CSARPPGGTEAFF. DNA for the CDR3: TGCAGTGCTAGACCCCCAGGGGGCACTGAAGCTTTCTTT.

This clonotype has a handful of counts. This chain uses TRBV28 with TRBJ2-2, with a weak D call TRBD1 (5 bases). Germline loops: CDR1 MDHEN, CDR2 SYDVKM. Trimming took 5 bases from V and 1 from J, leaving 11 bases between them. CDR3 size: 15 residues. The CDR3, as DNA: TGTGCCAGCAGTACCTCCAGGGAGAACACCGGGGAGCTGTTTTTT. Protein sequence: CASSTSRENTGELFF.

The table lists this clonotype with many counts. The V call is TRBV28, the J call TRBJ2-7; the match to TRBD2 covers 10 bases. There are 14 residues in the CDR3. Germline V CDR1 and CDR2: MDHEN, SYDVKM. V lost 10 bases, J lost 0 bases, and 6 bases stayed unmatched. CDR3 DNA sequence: TGTGCCACCGTAGCGGGAGGATACTCCTACGAGCAGTACTTC. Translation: CATVAGGYSYEQYF.

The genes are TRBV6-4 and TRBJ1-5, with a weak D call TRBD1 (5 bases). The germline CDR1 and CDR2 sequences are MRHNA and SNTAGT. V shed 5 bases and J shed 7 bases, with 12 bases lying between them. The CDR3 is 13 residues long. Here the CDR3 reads CASSKTVNQPQHF. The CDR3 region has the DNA TGTGCCAGCAGTAAGACAGTGAACCAGCCCCAGCATTTT.

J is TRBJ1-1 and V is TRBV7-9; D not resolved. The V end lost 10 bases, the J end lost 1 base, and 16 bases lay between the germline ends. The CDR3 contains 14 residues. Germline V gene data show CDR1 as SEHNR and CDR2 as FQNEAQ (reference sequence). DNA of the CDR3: TGTGCCACGCCTTCGGGATGGTCGAACACTGAAGCTTTCTTT. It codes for CATPSGWSNTEAFF.

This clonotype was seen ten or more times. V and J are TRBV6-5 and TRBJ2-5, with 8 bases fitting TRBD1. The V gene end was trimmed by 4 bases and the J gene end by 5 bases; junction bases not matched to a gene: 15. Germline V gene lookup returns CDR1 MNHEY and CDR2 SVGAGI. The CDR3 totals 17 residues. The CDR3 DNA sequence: TGTGCCAGCAGTTCTACTGTAGACAGGGGAGGCCATGAGACCCAGTACTTC. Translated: CASSSTVDRGGHETQYF.

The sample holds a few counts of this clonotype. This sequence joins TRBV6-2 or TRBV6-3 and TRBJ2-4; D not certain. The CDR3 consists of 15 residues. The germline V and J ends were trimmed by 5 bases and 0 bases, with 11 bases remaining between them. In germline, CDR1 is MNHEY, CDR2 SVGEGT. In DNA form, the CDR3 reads TGTGCCAGCAGTGATGTGTGGCTAGCCAAAAACATTCAGTACTTC. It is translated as CASSDVWLAKNIQYF.

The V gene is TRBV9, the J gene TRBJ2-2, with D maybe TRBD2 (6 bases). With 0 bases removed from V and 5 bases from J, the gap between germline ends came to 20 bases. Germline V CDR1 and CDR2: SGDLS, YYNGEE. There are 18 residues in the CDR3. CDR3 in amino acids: CASSVVDGSVEGTGELFF. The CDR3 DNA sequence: TGTGCCAGCAGCGTAGTTGACGGGAGCGTAGAAGGGACCGGGGAGCTGTTTTTT.